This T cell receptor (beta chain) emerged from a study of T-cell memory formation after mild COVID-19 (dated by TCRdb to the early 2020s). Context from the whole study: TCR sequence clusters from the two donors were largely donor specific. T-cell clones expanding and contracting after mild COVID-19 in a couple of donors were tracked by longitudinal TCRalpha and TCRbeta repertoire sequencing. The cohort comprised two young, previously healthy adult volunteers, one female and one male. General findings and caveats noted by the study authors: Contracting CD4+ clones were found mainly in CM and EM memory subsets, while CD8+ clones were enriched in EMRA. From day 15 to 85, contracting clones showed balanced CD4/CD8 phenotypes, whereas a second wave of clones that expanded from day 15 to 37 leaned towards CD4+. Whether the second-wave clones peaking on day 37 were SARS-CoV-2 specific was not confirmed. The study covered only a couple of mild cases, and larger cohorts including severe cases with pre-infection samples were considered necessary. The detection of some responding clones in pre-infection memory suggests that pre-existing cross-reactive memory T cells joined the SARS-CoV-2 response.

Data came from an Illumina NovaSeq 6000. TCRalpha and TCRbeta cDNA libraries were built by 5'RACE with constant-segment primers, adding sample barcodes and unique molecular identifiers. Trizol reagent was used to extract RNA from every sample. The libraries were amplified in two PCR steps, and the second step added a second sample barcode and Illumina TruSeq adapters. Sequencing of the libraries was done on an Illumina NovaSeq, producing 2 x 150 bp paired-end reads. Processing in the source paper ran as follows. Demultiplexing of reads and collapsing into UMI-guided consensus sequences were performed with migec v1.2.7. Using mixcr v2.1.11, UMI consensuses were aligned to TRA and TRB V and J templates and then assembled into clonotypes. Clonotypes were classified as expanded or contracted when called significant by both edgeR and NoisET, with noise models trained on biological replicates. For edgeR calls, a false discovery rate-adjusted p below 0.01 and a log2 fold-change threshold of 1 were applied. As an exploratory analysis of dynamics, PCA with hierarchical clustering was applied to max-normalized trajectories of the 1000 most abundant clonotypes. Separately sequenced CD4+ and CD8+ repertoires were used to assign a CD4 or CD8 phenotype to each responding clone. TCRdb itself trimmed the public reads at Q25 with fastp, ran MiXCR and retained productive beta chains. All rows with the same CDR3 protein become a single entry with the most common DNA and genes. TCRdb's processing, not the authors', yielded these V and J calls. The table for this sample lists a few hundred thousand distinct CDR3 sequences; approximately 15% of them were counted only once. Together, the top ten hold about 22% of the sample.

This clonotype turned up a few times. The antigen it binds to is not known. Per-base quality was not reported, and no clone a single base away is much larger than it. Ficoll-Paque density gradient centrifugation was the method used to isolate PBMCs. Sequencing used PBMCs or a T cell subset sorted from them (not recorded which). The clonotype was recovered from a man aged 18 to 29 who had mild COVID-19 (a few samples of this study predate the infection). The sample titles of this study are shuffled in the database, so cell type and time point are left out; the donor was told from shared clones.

This receptor carries the CDR3 CSAFGARQETQYF. The DNA sequence reads TGCAGTGCCTTCGGGGCGAGACAAGAGACCCAGTACTTC. This sequence uses TRBV20-1 and TRBJ2-5; the D match is possibly TRBD1 or TRBD2, with 5 bases aligned in each. Trimming removed 6 bases from V and 2 bases from J, leaving 13 bases between the germline ends. Looking up the germline V gene (reference sequence) yields CDR1 DFQATT and CDR2 SNEGSKA. The CDR3, from cysteine to phenylalanine, totals 13 residues. Of the read, only the CDR3 DNA is kept; its 39 bases are in frame from base 1.